One and the same sample provided the 7 T cell receptor beta chains below, sequenced in a study of molecular identifiers for immune sequencing clone quantification (dated by TCRdb to the late 2010s). Preparation of the library involved PCR. Reads for this sample came from a NextSeq 500. The public reads were quality trimmed at Q25 with fastp and then assembled into clones with MiXCR by TCRdb, keeping productive beta chains. One record per CDR3 amino acid sequence lists the most common genes and DNA. Within this sample are approximately 550,000 distinct CDR3 sequences, with roughly 24% of them counted one time only. Of the sample, just over 0.75% is held by the ten largest clones. The sequenced sample consisted of naive CD8+ T cells from blood, with Jurkat cell RNA spiked in. What this sample's cell subset or site label stands for: FACS-sorted CD8+CD4-CCR7+CD45RA+ naive T cells. These receptors all stem from a human donor in good health. Some libraries in this study had Jurkat cell RNA spiked in.

The V call is TRBV12-3 or TRBV12-4, the J call TRBJ2-5, with a tentative D call TRBD2 (6 bases). This CDR3 comprises 15 residues. Trimming left V 6 bases short and J 1 base short, with 15 bases between. The DNA of the CDR3 is TGTGCCAGCAGAAGAATCCGGGACTCCCAAGAGACCCAGTACTTC. Translating gives CASRRIRDSQETQYF.

A remark on this clonotype: Being one base from a much bigger clone, this may be a read error. V usage is TRBV7-9 and J usage is TRBJ2-3; D gene unclear. The CDR3 sequence is 12 residues long. Germline values: CDR1 SEHNR, CDR2 FQNEAQ (reference sequence). The CDR3 here is CVSSIYTDTQYF. In nucleotides, the CDR3 is TGTGTCAGCAGCATTTACACAGATACGCAGTATTTT.

This clonotype has ten or more counts. The rearrangement links TRBV20-1 to TRBJ2-7; D might be TRBD1 (5 bases). This CDR3 contains 14 residues. Trimming shortened V by 5 bases and J by 2 bases, and 16 bases separated the two germline ends. Germline CDR1 reads DFQATT; CDR2 reads SNEGSKA (reference sequence). The CDR3 loop reads CSAESQGTPYEQYF. DNA of the CDR3: TGCAGTGCTGAGAGTCAGGGCACCCCCTACGAGCAGTACTTC.

Turning to this clonotype: At one end, the junction sequence differs from germline, possibly due to a read error. This chain joins TRBV28 and TRBJ1-1; D call uncertain. The CDR3 runs 11 residues. Germline loops: CDR1 MDHEN, CDR2 SYDVKM. CDR3 nucleotides: TGTGCCAGCAGTTTGGGTACTGGAGCTTTCTTT. Amino acids: CASSLGTGAFF.

In this sample, this clonotype turned up a few times. V usage is TRBV9 and J usage is TRBJ2-5, with 7 positions matching TRBD2. V gave up 2 bases and J gave up 2 bases; unmatched junction bases: 6. Germline CDR1 is SGDLS and CDR2 is YYNGEE. The CDR3 loop spans 15 amino acids. The CDR3 sequence is CASSVEAGLQETQYF. CDR3 bases: TGTGCCAGCAGCGTGGAGGCGGGACTACAAGAGACCCAGTACTTC.

This clonotype was counted at least ten times. The V and J genes are TRBV28 and TRBJ2-7; weak D call: TRBD1 (5 bases). Germline V gene sequence: CDR1 MDHEN, CDR2 SYDVKM. Trimming stripped 2 bases from V and 3 bases from J, with 5 bases between. The CDR3 totals 12 residues. CDR3 region: CASSLQGYEQYF. The CDR3 DNA sequence: TGTGCCAGCAGTTTACAGGGCTACGAGCAGTACTTC.

In its sample, this clonotype was seen many times. The chain links TRBV9 to TRBJ2-5; D unclear. Deletions cut 3 bases from V and 0 bases from J, with 3 bases between. This CDR3 has 12 amino acids. Germline lookup yields CDR1 SGDLS and CDR2 YYNGEE. The CDR3 sequence is CASSAYQETQYF. The CDR3 DNA follows: TGTGCCAGCAGCGCCTACCAAGAGACCCAGTACTTC.